One T cell receptor (beta chain) is described in this entry. Its specificity is not known. These data come from a study of cytomegalovirus exposure and HLA in healthy donors. Study-level points and caveats: The authors later linked a missense DCLRE1C variant to TCR beta V- and J-gene trimming. TRBV6-2, TRBV6-3 and some other V segments were unresolvable in 87-base-pair reads. The study carried out a later analysis of TCR beta sequences. It associated around 17,000 of them with specific HLA alleles at a false discovery rate of 0.05. A previous analysis found most TCR beta V segments productive roughly 87% or roughly 30% of the time.

The PCR contained 60 Vbeta and 13 Jbeta primers. Sequencing used immunoSEQ multiplex PCR; TCRdb keeps in-frame clones, though not all of them. The sample contains more than 150,000 clones, about 81% of which appear only once. The ends were cut back, 5 bases at V and 5 bases at J, with 15 bases in the middle. Germline lookup yields CDR1 SGHTA and CDR2 FQGNSA. CDR3 length equals 14 residues. The TCR comes from a woman between 25 and 40 years old in good health and CMV-seronegative. The V and J genes are TRBV7-2 and TRBJ2-5, with D perhaps TRBD2 (5 bases). Input material: PBMCs. CDR3: CASSGRTGEETQYF. DNA for the CDR3: TGTGCCAGCAGCGGCCGGACTGGGGAGGAGACCCAGTACTTC.